The 17 T cell receptor beta chains below all came from one sample that was sequenced in a study of metastatic and nonmetastatic thyroid tumors. Not a single patient had been given any form of treatment at any point before undergoing thyroid surgery. Using MiXCR, TCRdb re-called clones from the PCR reads. The sample yields roughly 50,000 clones, around 20% seen once. The sequencing input was blood. The receptors come from a male donor with papillary thyroid cancer or a benign thyroid nodule (not recorded which). Some clones in this sample may be carry-over from other donors' samples.

The count of this clone is one. V gene TRBV5-1 combines with J gene TRBJ2-7; D ambiguous. CDR3 length: 14 amino acids. The germline gives CDR1 SGHRS, CDR2 YFSETQ. Trimming removed 0 bases from V and 0 bases from J, with 7 bases in between. The DNA for the CDR3 is TGCGCCAGCAGCTTGGGCATTACCTCCTACGAGCAGTACTTC. Protein product: CASSLGITSYEQYF.

This clone was found a few times. The chain uses TRBV28 and TRBJ2-7, with D uncertain. The CDR3 consists of 13 residues. The germline gives CDR1 MDHEN, CDR2 SYDVKM. Between the trimmed V and J ends, which lost 9 bases and 5 bases, there was a span of 17 bases. The CDR3 sequence is CARARASSHEQYF. The CDR3 nucleotides read TGTGCCAGAGCCCGTGCGAGTTCCCACGAGCAGTACTTC.

CDR3 region: CASSRGAPGLATYNEQFF. The CDR3 coding sequence is TGTGCCAGCAGCCGGGGGGCTCCGGGACTAGCGACTTACAATGAGCAGTTCTTC. The chain joins TRBV3-1 to TRBJ2-1, with 10 bases aligning to TRBD2. V was pared by 4 bases and J by 4 bases, with 13 bases of the junction left unmatched. The CDR3 has 18 residues. Germline CDR1 is LGHDT and CDR2 is YNNKEL (reference sequence).

In nucleotides, the CDR3 is TGTGCCAGCCGAGTGGGGGGCGCGGGCCATCCCCAGCATTTT. It encodes CASRVGGAGHPQHF. The chain carries TRBV28 and TRBJ1-5, with a tentative D call TRBD1 (6 bases). The CDR3 loop spans 14 amino acids. The germline CDR1 and CDR2 sequences are MDHEN and SYDVKM. V was shortened by 8 bases and J by 10 bases, with 21 bases between the two germline ends.

The chain's CDR3 is CASSPGTEGETGQYF. Written as DNA, the CDR3 is TGTGCCAGCAGCCCCGGAACAGAAGGGGAAACTGGGCAGTACTTC. V is TRBV3-1 and J is TRBJ2-7; possibly TRBD1 for D (5 bases). The CDR3 covers 15 residues. V was shortened by 4 bases and J by 9 bases, with 22 bases between the two germline ends. From germline, CDR1 is LGHDT and CDR2 YNNKEL (reference sequence).

This clone was seen at least ten times. A much more abundant neighbour one base away suggests this may be a read error. V usage is TRBV6-1 and J usage is TRBJ1-2; 8 nucleotides line up with TRBD1. Germline lookup yields CDR1 MNHNS and CDR2 SASEGT. V lost 8 bases to trimming and J lost 1 base; unmatched junction nucleotides: 6. This CDR3 has 14 amino acids. The CDR3 bases are TGTGCCAGCCGTGCACAGGGGGGTAACTATGGCTACACCTTC. Amino acids: CASRAQGGNYGYTF.

This clone was observed a handful of times. This chain connects TRBV6-1 to TRBJ1-2; unclear D gene. CDR3 length: 14 residues. The germline V gene encodes CDR1 MNHNS and CDR2 SASEGT. Trimming shortened V by 8 bases and J by 2 bases, and 15 bases separated the two germline ends. CDR3 nucleotides: TGTGCCAGCGCTCCAGGCCCAGCAAACTATGGCTACACCTTC. It yields the protein CASAPGPANYGYTF.

In its sample, this clone was seen many times. Possible read error: a much larger clone is one base away. This sample includes further DNA sequences coding for the same CDR3. The chain couples TRBV28 to TRBJ2-7; 7 bases fit TRBD1. The CDR3 loop spans 16 amino acids. In germline, CDR1 is MDHEN, CDR2 SYDVKM. CDR3 in amino acids: CASSPGTALRGYEQYF. The CDR3 DNA reads as TGCGCCAGCAGTCCGGGGACAGCCCTAAGGGGATACGAGCAGTACTTC.

In this sample, this clone turned up a few times. The chain has TRBV20-1 and TRBJ2-1; 7 nucleotides align to TRBD1. Germline CDR1 reads DFQATT; CDR2 reads SNEGSKA (reference sequence). This CDR3 spans 15 amino acids. V was pared by 0 bases and J by 4 bases, with 6 bases of the junction left unmatched. The CDR3 spells CSARDGETGYNEQFF. In nucleotides, the CDR3 is TGCAGTGCTAGAGATGGTGAGACAGGGTACAATGAGCAGTTCTTC.

This clone appeared many times. A much larger clone sits a single nucleotide away, making a read error possible. The V gene is TRBV6-2 or TRBV6-3, the J gene TRBJ2-7; 11 bases map to TRBD2. Germline V gene data show CDR1 as MNHEY and CDR2 as SVGEGT. J lost 0 bases, V lost 6 bases, and 4 bases had no gene match. The CDR3 consists of 15 residues. The CDR3 region has the DNA TGTGCCAGCAGCCCGACTAGCGGGAACTCCTACGAGCAGTACTTC. Translating it yields CASSPTSGNSYEQYF.

This clone was recorded many times. The genes are TRBV7-9 and TRBJ2-7; maybe TRBD1 (6 bases). Germline assignment: CDR1 SEHNR and CDR2 FQNEAQ (reference sequence). V dropped 5 bases and J dropped 5 bases, with 16 bases sitting between them. CDR3 length equals 14 residues. CDR3 bases: TGTGCCAGCAGCCCTTCAACGACAGGTAACGAGCAGTACTTC. It translates to CASSPSTTGNEQYF.

There are many counts of this clone. The chain uses TRBV27 and TRBJ1-4, with D tentatively TRBD1 (6 bases). Germline V CDR1 and CDR2: MNHEY, SMNVEV (reference sequence). CDR3 length: 15 residues. V shed 7 bases and J shed 6 bases, with 18 bases lying between them. This chain's CDR3 is CASMPGAGVDEKLFF. In nucleotides, the CDR3 is TGTGCCAGCATGCCGGGGGCAGGGGTAGATGAAAAACTGTTTTTT.

This clone was seen at least ten times. The gene calls are TRBV28 and TRBJ2-7; D is perhaps TRBD1 (5 bases). Trimming shortened V by 4 bases and J by 3 bases, and 22 bases separated the two germline ends. The V gene's germline CDR1 is MDHEN and CDR2 SYDVKM. The CDR3 covers 17 residues. The CDR3 loop reads CASSSLPGMAPIYEQYF. As DNA, the CDR3 is TGTGCCAGCAGTTCTCTACCAGGGATGGCCCCGATCTACGAGCAGTACTTC. The variable domain in full, completed from reference TRBV28 and TRBJ2-7, reads DVKVTQSSRYLVKRTGEKVFLECVQDMDHENMFWYRQDPGLGLRLIYFSYDVKMKEKGDIPEGYSVSREKKERFSLILESASTNQTSMYLCASSSLPGMAPIYEQYFGPGTRLTVT.

This clone was seen repeatedly, ten times or more. The J gene is TRBJ2-5, the V gene TRBV19; 7 bases agree with TRBD2. Germline values: CDR1 LNHDA, CDR2 SQIVND (reference sequence). CDR3 length: 14 amino acids. The J segment lost 2 bases and the V segment lost 3 bases, leaving 3 bases of the junction unmatched. CDR3 in amino acids: CASSMGGGQETQYF. DNA for the CDR3: TGTGCCAGTAGTATGGGGGGGGGACAAGAGACCCAGTACTTC. Using reference TRBV19 and TRBJ2-5 for the parts outside the CDR3, the full variable domain is DGGITQSPKYLFRKEGQNVTLSCEQNLNHDAMYWYRQDPGQGLRLIYYSQIVNDFQKGDIAEGYSVSREKKESFPLTVTSAQKNPTAFYLCASSMGGGQETQYFGPGTRLLVL.

Many counts were recorded for this clone. This rearrangement joins TRBV30 to TRBJ2-3, with a weak D call TRBD1 (5 bases). V was shortened by 3 bases and J by 2 bases, with 12 bases between the two germline ends. The CDR3 runs to 14 residues. Per the germline V gene, CDR1 is GTSNPN and CDR2 is SVGIG (reference sequence). CDR3: CAWSPGPFTDTQYF. The CDR3 nucleotides read TGTGCCTGGAGCCCAGGGCCCTTCACAGATACGCAGTATTTT.

This clone was counted a few times. The V and J genes are TRBV5-1 and TRBJ2-2, with D unresolved. The V and J ends lost 4 bases and 7 bases respectively, with 8 bases between them. Germline CDR1 and CDR2: SGHRS and YFSETQ. The CDR3 is 12 residues long. The DNA for the CDR3 is TGCGCCAGCAGCAGGAAAAGCGGGGAGCTGTTTTTT. Its protein is CASSRKSGELFF.

In this sample, this clone turned up many times. The J gene is TRBJ2-7, the V gene TRBV5-8; 7 bases are shared with TRBD2. The CDR3 sequence is 15 residues long. The V gene end was trimmed by 4 bases and the J gene end by 0 bases; junction bases not matched to a gene: 7. The germline gives CDR1 SGHTS, CDR2 YDEGEE. CDR3 sequence (DNA): TGTGCCAGCAGCCCCGGACTAGTAAGCTCCTACGAGCAGTACTTC. It translates to CASSPGLVSSYEQYF. Combining the CDR3 with reference TRBV5-8 and TRBJ2-7 gives the whole variable domain EAGVTQSPTHLIKTRGQQATLRCSPISGHTSVYWYQQALGLGLQFLLWYDEGEERNRGNFPPRFSGRQFPNYSSELNVNALELEDSALYLCASSPGLVSSYEQYFGPGTRLTVT.